The rows below give T cell receptor beta chains drawn from one sample of a study of shared clonotypes between healthy human individuals. Method: immunoSEQ multiplex PCR; TCRdb's copy keeps in-frame clones and lacks some. The sample records 2,500,000 or so clones, approximately 92% being singletons. Sequenced: naive CD4+ T cells sorted from blood. Source of these receptors: a man aged 18 to 30 in good health. Both conserved end residues are part of each CDR3.

j_call v_call cdr3_aa
TRBJ2-3 TRBV5-1 CASSLVGISGSQTDTQYF
TRBJ1-4 TRBV7-9 CASSLVGLVEKLFF
TRBJ2-1 TRBV9 CASSVATSNEQFF
TRBJ2-1 TRBV5-6 CASSLGAYQSSYNEQFF
TRBJ2-5 TRBV18 CASSPTQGAYIEETQYF
TRBJ1-4 TRBV10-2 CASSAQGQRSEKLFF
TRBJ1-6 TRBV5-5 CASSLSTVNSPLHF
TRBJ2-3 TRBV20-1 CSALRTDTQYF
TRBJ1-6 TRBV10-3 CASTPGSLENSPLHF
TRBJ1-5 TRBV30 CAWSGRGGGGNQPQHF
TRBJ1-2 TRBV19 CASRPGGSYGYTF
TRBJ1-1 TRBV18 CASSPTLGGLNTEAFF
TRBJ2-3 TRBV4-1 CASSQDGREGAAEDTQYF
TRBJ1-3 TRBV5-1 CASSSGIVERGSGNTIYF